This T cell receptor (beta chain) derives from a study of blood T cell repertoires in COVID-19. Study overall: Samples representing acute and convalescent COVID-19 were sourced from the United States, Italy and Spain. Sample material is recorded as cDNA or gDNA derived from T cells, B-cell-depleted T cells, or PBMCs.

The CDR3 contains 16 residues. Germline V gene lookup returns CDR1 MDHEN and CDR2 SYDVKM. V dropped 9 bases and J dropped 2; count of bases not matched to a gene: 14. As processed by the authors: Amplification of reference gene primers was used by the study to estimate nucleated cell counts. Some clones are missing from TCRdb's copy, which holds only in-frame ones; the method was immunoSEQ multiplex PCR. V and J calls and clone size follow that table, whereas D and trimming were derived from the DNA. This sample has 30,000 to 40,000 clones, with 70% to 80% found just once. Sequencing was done on a sample of peripheral blood. The chain is built from TRBV28 and TRBJ2-7; 9 nucleotides line up with TRBD1. This clonotype originated in a man older than 75 with acute or convalescent COVID-19. CDR3 amino acids: CASSRRAGTGTYEQYF. The CDR3 nucleotides are TGTGCCAGTAGTCGAAGGGCCGGGACAGGGACCTACGAGCAGTACTTC.